Listed here are 16 T cell receptor beta chains from one sample, sequenced in a study of CD8 T cells in ankylosing spondylitis. The antigens of these receptors remain unknown. Study-wide points: Ankylosing spondylitis blood seemed to carry a telltale TCR beta motif made of under ten highly homologous variants.

TCRdb itself ran the 5' RACE reads through MiXCR, one entry per CDR3 protein. The data show 75,000 to 95,000 distinct CDR3 sequences, roughly 10% seen once. Sequencing was carried out using blood, either unsorted or a sorted T cell fraction (not recorded which). The receptors stem from a male donor with ankylosing spondylitis.

This clonotype was observed at least ten times. The chain employs TRBV5-4 and TRBJ2-7, with a possible D match to TRBD2 (5 bases). This CDR3 is built from 15 residues. V lost 2 bases and J lost 7, with 19 bases in between. Germline V gives CDR1 SGHNT, CDR2 YYREEE (reference sequence). This chain's CDR3 is CASSLGSGTLGEQYF. CDR3 DNA sequence: TGTGCCAGCAGCTTAGGGAGCGGTACTTTGGGGGAGCAGTACTTC.

The chain couples TRBV20-1 to TRBJ2-1; D call uncertain. Germline CDR1 DFQATT, CDR2 SNEGSKA (reference sequence). Trimming removed 3 bases from V and 2 bases from J, with 11 bases in between. The CDR3 covers 14 residues. CDR3 bases: TGCAGTGCTAGGGGAATAGTGGCCTACAATGAGCAGTTCTTC. Its protein product is CSARGIVAYNEQFF.

In this sample, this clonotype turned up a few times. This sequence joins TRBV7-8 and TRBJ2-5, with D possibly matching TRBD1 (6 bases). This CDR3 region has 13 residues. Germline CDR1 and CDR2: SGHVS and FQNEAQ. V lost 5 bases to trimming and J lost 7 bases, with 14 bases between them. The CDR3 DNA follows: TGTGCCAGCAGCCCGGACAGCCCTCCGACCCAGTACTTC. It encodes CASSPDSPPTQYF.

This clonotype was found many times. The V gene is TRBV7-8, the J gene TRBJ2-2; 8 nucleotides align to TRBD1. Per germline, CDR1 SGHVS and CDR2 FQNEAQ. The CDR3 has 17 amino acids. Trimming took 5 bases from V and 1 from J; bases not matched to a gene: 9. The CDR3 nucleotides read TGTGCCAGCAGCCGCCGCGCCGACAGGGGGAACACCGGGGAGCTGTTTTTT. Encoded protein: CASSRRADRGNTGELFF.

This rearrangement joins TRBV2 to TRBJ2-5; the match to TRBD2 covers 7 bases. The CDR3 is 16 residues long. V gave up 6 bases and J gave up 1 base; unmatched junction bases: 11. Germline CDR1 SNHLY, CDR2 FYNNEI. CDR3 DNA: TGTGCCAGCAGACACTCTAGCGGAGGCCTCCAAGAGACCCAGTACTTC. It is translated as CASRHSSGGLQETQYF.

This clonotype showed up many times. This chain uses TRBV20-1 with TRBJ1-1, with no clear D. CDR3 length: 13 residues. The germline V gene has CDR1 DFQATT and CDR2 SNEGSKA (reference sequence). V dropped 3 bases and J dropped 4 bases, with 12 bases sitting between them. The CDR3 reads CSASEGPLTEAFF. Here the CDR3 DNA reads TGCAGTGCTAGCGAAGGACCCCTCACTGAAGCTTTCTTT.

This clonotype was seen a handful of times. V is TRBV11-2 and J is TRBJ2-7, with D unresolved. The CDR3 loop spans 13 amino acids. The V end was cut by 4 bases, the J end by 3 bases, with 10 bases between. CDR1 and CDR2 from the germline V gene are SGHAT and FQNNGV. Here the CDR3 reads CASSSPNNYEQYF. As DNA, the CDR3 is TGTGCCAGCAGCTCCCCAAATAACTACGAGCAGTACTTC.

In its sample, this clonotype was seen many times. This chain joins TRBV24-1 and TRBJ2-3; D is uncertain. CDR3 length equals 11 residues. Trimming took 8 bases from V and 2 from J, leaving 4 bases between them. Per germline, CDR1 KGHDR and CDR2 SFDVKD. CDR3 loop: CATMFTDTQYF. CDR3 coding DNA: TGTGCCACCATGTTCACAGATACGCAGTATTTT.

In its sample, this clonotype was seen a few times. The CDR3 loop reads CASREGGGYSSYNEQFF. CDR3 in DNA: TGTGCCAGTAGGGAAGGGGGTGGGTATAGCTCCTACAATGAGCAGTTCTTC. V gene TRBV19 combines with J gene TRBJ2-1; a possible D gene is TRBD1 (6 bases). The V end was cut by 6 bases, the J end by 0 bases, with 18 bases between. The germline V gene encodes CDR1 LNHDA and CDR2 SQIVND (reference sequence). The CDR3 is made up of 17 amino acids.

This clonotype has a count of ten or more. V and J are TRBV27 and TRBJ2-7; 9 bases are a match to TRBD1. The V gene's germline CDR1 is MNHEY and CDR2 SMNVEV (reference sequence). The CDR3 has 13 amino acids. Unmatched junction bases numbered 3, after V lost 3 bases and J lost 6 bases. The CDR3 loop is CASSFGTGSEQYF. CDR3 bases: TGTGCCAGCAGTTTCGGGACAGGGAGCGAGCAGTACTTC.

This clonotype occurred many times. V is TRBV10-2 and J is TRBJ2-3, with D tentatively TRBD1 (6 bases). The CDR3 length is 14 residues. Germline CDR1 and CDR2: WSHSY and SAAADI. Trimming left V 3 bases short and J 6 bases short, with 13 bases between. CDR3 sequence: CASSETGLGDTQYF. DNA for the CDR3: TGCGCCAGCAGTGAAACAGGGCTAGGGGATACGCAGTATTTT.

The chain combines TRBV6-1 with TRBJ1-1, with 8 nucleotides matching TRBD1. J lost 0 bases, V lost 6 bases, and 3 bases had no gene match. Germline CDR1 MNHNS, CDR2 SASEGT. The CDR3 is 14 amino acids. CDR3 region: CASRDRVMNTEAFF. CDR3 nucleotide sequence: TGTGCCAGCAGGGACAGGGTCATGAACACTGAAGCTTTCTTT.

This clonotype appeared many times. This sequence joins TRBV11-2 and TRBJ2-1, with D tentatively TRBD2 (6 bases). The CDR3 loop spans 15 amino acids. The germline V and J ends were trimmed by 3 bases and 4 bases, with 13 bases remaining between them. Per germline, CDR1 SGHAT and CDR2 FQNNGV. The chain's CDR3 is CASSFSGGIYNEQFF. The CDR3 region has the DNA TGTGCCAGCAGCTTTAGCGGCGGGATATACAATGAGCAGTTCTTC.

There are many counts of this clonotype. The rearrangement links TRBV4-1 to TRBJ1-1, with 7 bases aligning to TRBD1. Germline V gene sequence: CDR1 MGHRA, CDR2 YSYEKL. The CDR3 loop spans 15 amino acids. The V and J ends lost 4 bases and 4 bases, in that order; junction bases with no gene match: 9. The DNA for the CDR3 is TGCGCCAGCAGCCGAGCACAGGCAGGGGGCACTGAAGCTTTCTTT. Amino acids: CASSRAQAGGTEAFF.

J is TRBJ1-3 and V is TRBV30, with a possible D match to TRBD1 (5 bases). The CDR3 is 14 residues long. V lost 6 bases and J 0 bases, leaving 12 bases between the germline ends. Germline CDR1 is GTSNPN and CDR2 is SVGIG (reference sequence). The CDR3 sequence is CACEQASSGNTIYF. CDR3 coding DNA: TGTGCCTGCGAACAGGCCAGCTCTGGAAACACCATATATTTT.

This clonotype occurred many times. The chain carries TRBV28 and TRBJ2-2; 12 bases align to TRBD1. Germline V gene data show CDR1 as MDHEN and CDR2 as SYDVKM. Losses at the gene ends were 3 bases for V and 6 bases for J; bases not matched to a gene: 11. The CDR3 spans 18 residues. CDR3 DNA sequence: TGTGCCAGCAGTTTTCTGGGGACAGGGGGCAAGTGGGCCGGGGAGCTGTTTTTT. This encodes CASSFLGTGGKWAGELFF.